The source of this T cell receptor (beta chain) is a study of T-cell reconstitution after alpha-beta-depleted transplantation in children. Using unique molecular identifiers, the investigators prepared the TCRbeta library. TCRdb re-called the PCR reads with MiXCR, one entry per CDR3 protein. The repertoire holds some 590,000 distinct CDR3 sequences, with over 9.5% as singletons. CDR3 size: 17 residues. Trimming pared 0 bases from V and 5 bases from J, leaving 17 bases between. CDR1 SGHVS and CDR2 FQNEAQ come from the germline V gene. The sequences come from PBMCs from the stem cell graft donor, collected from the stem cell graft. V usage is TRBV7-8 and J usage is TRBJ2-1; a weak D match, TRBD2 (6 bases). The source is a human donor who donated a stem cell graft to a child with acute myeloid leukemia. The CDR3 sequence is CASSLAVGTGKNNEQFF. CDR3 bases: TGTGCCAGCAGCTTAGCAGTGGGGACTGGGAAAAACAATGAGCAGTTCTTC.